This T cell receptor beta chain was recorded in a study of CD8 T cells in ankylosing spondylitis. Study-wide results and limits: Clones linked with disease were CD8+ and fairly uncommon in the peripheral blood. Matched ankylosing spondylitis synovial fluid reportedly contained a significantly enriched population of disease-linked clones.

Germline loops: CDR1 LGHDT, CDR2 YNNKEL (reference sequence). CDR3 length: 17 amino acids. V was clipped by 3 bases and J by 4 bases, with 22 bases between them. Making the TCR beta libraries involved quantitative 5'-RACE with molecular barcodes. TCRdb analysed the 5' RACE reads with MiXCR anew, one entry per CDR3 protein. Among around 150,000 distinct CDR3 sequences listed, around two fifths were seen once. Points on this clonotype: What it binds is not known.

The sequenced sample was synovial fluid, either unsorted or a sorted T cell fraction (not recorded which). The clonotype comes from a male donor with ankylosing spondylitis. The chain combines TRBV3-1 with TRBJ2-7; TRBD1 might be the D (5 bases). The CDR3 sequence is CASSHPGPDSSPYEQYF. DNA of the CDR3: TGTGCCAGCAGCCATCCTGGACCCGACAGTTCCCCTTACGAGCAGTACTTC.